This entry lists 14 T cell receptor beta chains sequenced from one sample in a study of blood T cells in healthy people across ages. Through a sample-barcoded 5' primer and a J-beta primer mix, a second PCR was run for about 7 to 12 cycles. In TCRdb, the 5' RACE reads were re-called with MiXCR into one record per CDR3 protein. The repertoire consists of 1.5 million to 2 million distinct CDR3 sequences, with 40% to 55% occurring once and the leading ten covering over 2%. Sequencing was performed on blood. The receptors were gathered from a woman aged 40 to 49 in good health.

This sequence joins TRBV5-1 and TRBJ1-4; no reliable D call. The CDR3 runs 15 residues. Germline V gene sequence: CDR1 SGHRS, CDR2 YFSETQ. Between the trimmed V and J ends, which lost 2 bases and 7 bases, there was a span of 15 bases. CDR3 amino acids: CASSFERGSFEKLFF. CDR3 nucleotides: TGCGCCAGCAGCTTCGAACGGGGAAGCTTTGAAAAACTGTTTTTT.

CDR3 in amino acids: CASSQHPLETQYF. The CDR3 DNA reads TGCGCCAGCAGCCAACACCCGTTGGAGACCCAGTACTTC. This chain connects TRBV4-3 to TRBJ2-5; D remains ambiguous. Germline-derived CDR1 and CDR2 are LGHNA and YSLEER. CDR3 length: 13 amino acids. Trimming cost V 2 bases and J 5 bases, with 9 bases left between them.

J is TRBJ2-4 and V is TRBV12-3 or TRBV12-4; no clear D. There are 13 residues in the CDR3. The V end was cut by 0 bases, the J end by 13 bases, with 13 bases between. In nucleotides, the CDR3 is TGTGCCAGCAGTTTAGCGGACCTGAGAACGCAGTACTTC. Protein: CASSLADLRTQYF.

The chain joins TRBV14 to TRBJ1-1; D may be TRBD1 (5 bases). Germline assignment: CDR1 SGHDN and CDR2 FVKESK. This CDR3 region has 16 residues. Trimming stripped 6 bases from V and 4 bases from J, with 21 bases between. CDR3 residues: CASSGMGGSGSTEAFF. The CDR3 bases are TGTGCCAGCAGTGGCATGGGGGGGAGTGGGAGCACTGAAGCTTTCTTT.

The rearrangement joins TRBV6-5 to TRBJ2-3; D unresolved. The V and J ends lost 2 bases and 0 bases respectively, with 9 bases between them. Germline V gene sequence: CDR1 MNHEY, CDR2 SVGAGI. The CDR3 extends over 15 amino acids. CDR3 residues: CASSYKTASTDTQYF. Written as DNA, the CDR3 is TGTGCCAGCAGTTACAAGACCGCTAGCACAGATACGCAGTATTTT.

This clonotype was detected only a few times. The chain employs TRBV28 and TRBJ2-1; D is tentatively TRBD1 or TRBD2 (6 bases each). The CDR3 consists of 14 residues. CDR1 and CDR2 (germline): MDHEN, SYDVKM. V gave up 11 bases and J gave up 3 bases, with 17 bases separating them. The DNA of the CDR3 is TGTGCCGCCAGGAGGGACACCATCTACAATGAGCAGTTCTTC. Amino acids: CAARRDTIYNEQFF.

The chain employs TRBV5-6 and TRBJ1-2; 7 bases are a match to TRBD1. Per the germline V gene, CDR1 is SGHDT and CDR2 is YYEEEE. Trimming removed 3 bases from V and 0 bases from J; junction bases left unmatched: 5. The CDR3 totals 15 residues. CDR3 DNA sequence: TGTGCCAGCAGCTGGGGACAGACAGCTAACTATGGCTACACCTTC. Translated: CASSWGQTANYGYTF.

This clonotype turned up a few times. J is TRBJ2-3 and V is TRBV20-1; the D gene is possibly TRBD2 (5 bases). The CDR3 is 15 residues long. In germline, CDR1 is DFQATT, CDR2 SNEGSKA (reference sequence). V lost 3 bases and J 4 bases, leaving 17 bases between the germline ends. The CDR3 DNA sequence: TGCAGTGCTAGCCCAGTTCTAGCCGGCCCAGATACGCAGTATTTT. Encoded protein: CSASPVLAGPDTQYF.

Details on this clonotype: At one of its ends the junction is not consistent with the germline gene, which may arise from a read error. V gene TRBV6-6 combines with J gene TRBJ2-5; 7 positions agree with TRBD2. Germline V gene lookup returns CDR1 MNHNY and CDR2 SVGAGI (reference sequence). The CDR3 loop spans 15 amino acids. The CDR3 bases are TGTGCCAGCACTTACCGGCTGGGGGAGGGAGAGACCCAGTACTTC. Its translation: CASTYRLGEGETQYF.

The chain is built from TRBV6-5 and TRBJ1-2, with D perhaps matching TRBD1 (6 bases). V lost 5 bases and J lost 8, with 15 bases in between. The CDR3 loop spans 13 amino acids. CDR1 and CDR2 (germline): MNHEY, SVGAGI. CDR3 in amino acids: CASSRLDSRGYTF. The DNA of the CDR3 is TGTGCCAGCAGTCGTTTGGACAGTCGGGGCTACACCTTC.

This clonotype was observed a handful of times. The rearrangement joins TRBV20-1 to TRBJ2-3; TRBD2 might be the D (7 bases). V lost 5 bases and J 6 bases, leaving 15 bases between the germline ends. CDR1 is DFQATT and CDR2 is SNEGSKA in the germline V gene (reference sequence). The CDR3 length is 13 residues. The CDR3 region is CSASRGGVDTQYF. Written as DNA, the CDR3 is TGCAGTGCTTCGAGAGGGGGGGTGGATACGCAGTATTTT.

V gene TRBV20-1 combines with J gene TRBJ2-4, with D possibly matching TRBD1 (6 bases). CDR3 length: 14 residues. Trimming shortened V by 5 bases and J by 2 bases, and 13 bases separated the two germline ends. Germline CDR1 and CDR2: DFQATT and SNEGSKA (reference sequence). The CDR3: CSAPQTGSKNIQYF. The CDR3 region has the DNA TGCAGTGCTCCCCAAACAGGGTCCAAAAACATTCAGTACTTC.

There are a few counts of this clonotype. This sequence joins TRBV12-3 or TRBV12-4 and TRBJ1-5; tentatively, D is TRBD1 (5 bases). The length of the CDR3 is 16 residues. The V end lost 5 bases, the J end lost 2 bases, and 16 bases lay between the germline ends. CDR3 sequence: CASSVTRVSGNQPQHF. CDR3 in DNA: TGTGCCAGCAGTGTAACCAGGGTAAGCGGCAATCAGCCCCAGCATTTT.

This rearrangement joins TRBV14 to TRBJ2-3; D possibly corresponds to TRBD2 (5 bases). CDR3 size: 18 residues. Germline CDR1 and CDR2: SGHDN and FVKESK. Trimming took off 0 bases at V and 5 bases at J, with 21 bases between the two ends. The CDR3 reads CASSQEDFGLPMRDTQYF. Written as DNA, the CDR3 is TGTGCCAGCAGCCAAGAAGACTTCGGACTGCCTATGAGAGATACGCAGTATTTT.